This T cell receptor (beta chain) was sequenced during a study of T cell repertoires in cytomegalovirus infection. This CDR3 region has 17 residues. The germline gives CDR1 SGHTA, CDR2 FQGNSA. V was clipped by 2 bases and J by 8 bases, with 24 bases between them. This clonotype has a count of ten or more. TCRdb recomputed calls from the reads with MiXCR, one row per CDR3 protein. The sample lists hundreds of thousands of distinct CDR3 sequences, roughly 17% occurring once. Sequenced sample: PBMCs. The sequence derives from a human donor in good health (CMV status not recorded). Some clones in this sample may be carry-over from other donors' samples. The chain couples TRBV7-2 to TRBJ1-2, with D hard to call. CDR3 sequence: CASSLSQYRSPSEGYTF. CDR3 sequence (DNA): TGTGCCAGCAGCTTATCACAGTACCGATCGCCGAGCGAGGGCTACACCTTC. Full variable domain (missing parts from reference TRBV7-2 and TRBJ1-2): GAGVSQSPSNKVTEKGKDVELRCDPISGHTALYWYRQSLGQGLEFLIYFQGNSAPDKSGLPSDRFSAERTGGSVSTLTIQRTQQEDSAVYLCASSLSQYRSPSEGYTFGSGTRLTVV.